This TCR beta chain is from a study of blood T cell repertoires in COVID-19. Turning to the study itself: Acute and convalescent COVID-19 samples came from the United States, Italy and Spain. Nucleic acid was either cDNA or gDNA, and it came from T cells, B-cell-depleted T cells, or PBMCs.

Study processing details: Reference gene primer amplification in the assay estimated nucleated cell counts. Here immunoSEQ multiplex PCR was the method, and the copy in TCRdb shows in-frame clones only, minus some. That table furnishes V, J and clone size, whereas the DNA furnished D and trimming. The sample yields about 220,000 clones, around 82% seen once. The CDR3 totals 14 residues. From germline, CDR1 is SGDLS and CDR2 YYNGEE. The junction had 4 bases not matched to a gene; V was cut back by 0 bases and J by 5 bases. Specimen: peripheral blood. V gene TRBV9 combines with J gene TRBJ1-2, with TRBD1 identical over 7 bases. The receptor was derived from a human donor in a cohort sampled during active COVID-19. The CDR3 spells CASSVADRAYGYTF. CDR3 DNA sequence: TGTGCCAGCAGCGTAGCCGACAGGGCTTATGGCTACACCTTC. Variable domain in full (rest from reference TRBV9 and TRBJ1-2): DSGVTQTPKHLITATGQRVTLRCSPRSGDLSVYWYQQSLDQGLQFLIQYYNGEERAKGNILERFSAQQFPDLHSELNLSSLELGDSALYFCASSVADRAYGYTFGSGTRLTVV.